These T cell receptor beta chains were read from a single sample in a study of cytomegalovirus exposure and HLA in healthy donors. Only in-frame clones appear in the TCRdb table, and some are missing; sequencing was by immunoSEQ multiplex PCR. This table holds 130,000 to 150,000 clones, roughly 87% found once. Sequences were obtained from PBMCs. The receptors were gathered from a man younger than 35 in good health and CMV-seropositive. Each CDR3 is given with its conserved first and last residue.

CDR3 protein: CASTRDRQYEQYF; V gene: TRBV2; J gene: TRBJ2-7; CDR3 length: 13
CDR3 protein: CASSFTGGNYGYTF; V gene: TRBV27; J gene: TRBJ1-2; CDR3 length: 14
CDR3 protein: CASSLAVSGGPRQFF; V gene: TRBV5-1; J gene: TRBJ2-1; CDR3 length: 15
CDR3 protein: CASSLGASTDTQYF; V gene: TRBV5-1; J gene: TRBJ2-3; CDR3 length: 14
CDR3 protein: CAGNTGVSPLHF; V gene: TRBV6-1; J gene: TRBJ1-6; CDR3 length: 12
CDR3 protein: CASSSPLSTDTQYF; V gene: TRBV11-2; J gene: TRBJ2-3; CDR3 length: 14
CDR3 protein: CAWSPGGAIGYTF; V gene: TRBV30; J gene: TRBJ1-2; CDR3 length: 13
CDR3 protein: CASSQSPSGTYEQYF; V gene: TRBV4-1; J gene: TRBJ2-7; CDR3 length: 15
CDR3 protein: CASSDSGLAGIEQFF; V gene: TRBV6-1; J gene: TRBJ2-1; CDR3 length: 15
CDR3 protein: CASSEAGTYNEQFF; V gene: TRBV10-1; J gene: TRBJ2-1; CDR3 length: 14
CDR3 protein: CSVGTALYGYTF; V gene: TRBV29-1; J gene: TRBJ1-2; CDR3 length: 12
CDR3 protein: CASKSDRGIGELFF; V gene: TRBV6-5; J gene: TRBJ2-2; CDR3 length: 14
CDR3 protein: CASWLRGGNQPQHF; V gene: TRBV28; J gene: TRBJ1-5; CDR3 length: 14
CDR3 protein: CAWSSGQGYGYTF; V gene: TRBV30; J gene: TRBJ1-2; CDR3 length: 13
CDR3 protein: CASSSGGTLSSYEQYF; V gene: TRBV6-6; J gene: TRBJ2-7; CDR3 length: 16
CDR3 protein: CAWSVTRTSGRADTQYF; V gene: TRBV30; J gene: TRBJ2-3; CDR3 length: 17
CDR3 protein: CASSSGTGGNTEAFF; V gene: TRBV28; J gene: TRBJ1-1; CDR3 length: 15
CDR3 protein: CASSPDPGQGGGYTF; V gene: TRBV5-1; J gene: TRBJ1-2; CDR3 length: 15
CDR3 protein: CASSLRRGAYNEQFF; V gene: TRBV5-1; J gene: TRBJ2-1; CDR3 length: 15
CDR3 protein: CAISEVTGNTGELFF; V gene: TRBV10-3; J gene: TRBJ2-2; CDR3 length: 15
CDR3 protein: CASSQGQTITDTQYF; V gene: TRBV5-1; J gene: TRBJ2-3; CDR3 length: 15
CDR3 protein: CASSVQGANTGELFF; V gene: TRBV5-1; J gene: TRBJ2-2; CDR3 length: 15
CDR3 protein: CAWRGGPPHEQYF; V gene: TRBV30; J gene: TRBJ2-7; CDR3 length: 13
CDR3 protein: CASSLSLLGDQPQHF; V gene: TRBV7-9; J gene: TRBJ1-5; CDR3 length: 15
CDR3 protein: CASSLENRDEQFF; V gene: TRBV5-5; J gene: TRBJ2-1; CDR3 length: 13
CDR3 protein: CASSPTSITSEAFF; V gene: TRBV28; J gene: TRBJ1-1; CDR3 length: 14
CDR3 protein: CASSSGTGVYEQYF; V gene: TRBV7-2; J gene: TRBJ2-7; CDR3 length: 14
CDR3 protein: CASSSGTGNYEQYF; V gene: TRBV19; J gene: TRBJ2-7; CDR3 length: 14
CDR3 protein: CASSQDLGLAGELSPYEQYF; V gene: TRBV4-1; J gene: TRBJ2-7; CDR3 length: 20